These T cell receptor beta chains were read from a single sample in a study of T cells after posttransplantation cyclophosphamide. Repertoires were generated with immunoSEQ multiplex PCR, while TCRdb's copy carries only in-frame clones and drops some. The sample contains tens of thousands of clones, 85% to 95% of which appear only once. Sequencing input: PBMCs. The source is a woman aged 25 to 39 in good health and a related stem cell transplant donor. The CDR3 runs from the conserved cysteine through the conserved F or W. A D gene is named only where the DNA matches it firmly. A clone size is listed for some rows: how often the clone was seen (once, few, many), or a class if it is expanded.

D,J,size,V,DNA,CDR3
TRBD2,TRBJ2-1,-,TRBV2,TGTGCCAGCAGTGGACCCCCCCTAGCGGGGGCCAACAATGAGCAGTTCTTC,CASSGPPLAGANNEQFF
TRBD1,TRBJ2-2,-,TRBV4-3,TGCGCCAGCAGCCGGCAGACAGGGGGGGCTAACACCGGGGAGCTGTTTTTT,CASSRQTGGANTGELFF
-,TRBJ2-5,-,TRBV19,TGTGCCAGTAGTTTTTCCAGGGAGACCCAGTACTTC,CASSFSRETQYF
TRBD2,TRBJ2-1,-,TRBV10-3,TGTGCCACAGCCAGGGGGACTAGCGGGGGCCTGGGGAATGAGCAGTTCTTC,CATARGTSGGLGNEQFF
-,TRBJ1-2,once,TRBV4-3,TGCGCCAGCAGCCAAGGGGACGGGCGTAACTATGGCTACACCTTC,CASSQGDGRNYGYTF
-,TRBJ1-2,-,TRBV28,TGTGCCAGCAGTTTTGGGGGGCGAGGCTACACCTTC,CASSFGGRGYTF
TRBD1,TRBJ1-1,-,TRBV6-1,TGTGCCAGCACCTATGACAGGGGAAACACTGAAGCTTTCTTT,CASTYDRGNTEAFF
-,TRBJ1-1,-,TRBV14,TGTGCCAGCAGCCAGAGGGGAGCGGGGCGCGGTGTGAACACTGAAGCTTTCTTT,CASSQRGAGRGVNTEAFF
TRBD1,TRBJ1-6,-,TRBV4-1,TGCGCCAGCAGCCAAGAGTTGGTCAGGGGGAGTTCACCCCTCCACTTT,CASSQELVRGSSPLHF
TRBD2,TRBJ2-3,-,TRBV27,TGTGCCAGCAGTTTACGGCGGGGGAATACGCAGTATTTT,CASSLRRGNTQYF